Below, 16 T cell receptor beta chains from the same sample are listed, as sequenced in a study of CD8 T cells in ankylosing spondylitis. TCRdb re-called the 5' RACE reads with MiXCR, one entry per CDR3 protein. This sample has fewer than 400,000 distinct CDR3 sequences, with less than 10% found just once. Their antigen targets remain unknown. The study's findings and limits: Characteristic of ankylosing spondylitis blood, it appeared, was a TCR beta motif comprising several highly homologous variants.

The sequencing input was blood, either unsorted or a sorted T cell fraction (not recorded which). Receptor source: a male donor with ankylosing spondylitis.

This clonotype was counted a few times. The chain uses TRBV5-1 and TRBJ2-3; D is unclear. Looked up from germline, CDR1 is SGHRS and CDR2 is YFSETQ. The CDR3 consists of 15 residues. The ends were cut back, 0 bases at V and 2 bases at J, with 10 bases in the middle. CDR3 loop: CASSLEGRNTDTQYF. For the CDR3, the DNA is TGCGCCAGCAGCTTGGAGGGCAGGAACACAGATACGCAGTATTTT.

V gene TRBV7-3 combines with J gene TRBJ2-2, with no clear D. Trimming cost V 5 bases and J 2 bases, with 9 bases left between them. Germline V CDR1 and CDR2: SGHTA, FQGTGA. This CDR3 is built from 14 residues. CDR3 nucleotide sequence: TGTGCCAGCAGCCTAGAGAGTAACACCGGGGAGCTGTTTTTT. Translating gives CASSLESNTGELFF.

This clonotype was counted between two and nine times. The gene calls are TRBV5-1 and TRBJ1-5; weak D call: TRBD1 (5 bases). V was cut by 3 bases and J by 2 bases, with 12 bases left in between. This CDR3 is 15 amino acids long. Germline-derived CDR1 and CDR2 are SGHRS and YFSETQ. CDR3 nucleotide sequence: TGCGCCAGCAGCTCAGGGATTTTCGGCAATCAGCCCCAGCATTTT. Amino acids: CASSSGIFGNQPQHF.

The chain's CDR3 is CATSDFGLAEGTGELFF. Here the CDR3 DNA reads TGTGCCACCAGTGATTTTGGACTAGCGGAGGGGACCGGGGAGCTGTTTTTT. The genes are TRBV24-1 and TRBJ2-2; 10 bases agree with TRBD2. Germline values: CDR1 KGHDR, CDR2 SFDVKD. V dropped 1 base and J dropped 5; count of bases not matched to a gene: 6. CDR3 length: 17 residues.

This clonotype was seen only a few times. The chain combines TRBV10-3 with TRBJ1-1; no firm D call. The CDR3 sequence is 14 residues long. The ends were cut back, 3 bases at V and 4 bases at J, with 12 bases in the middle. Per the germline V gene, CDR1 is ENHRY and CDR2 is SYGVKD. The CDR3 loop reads CAISEGGYGTEAFF. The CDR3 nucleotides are TGTGCCATCAGTGAAGGAGGGTATGGCACTGAAGCTTTCTTT.

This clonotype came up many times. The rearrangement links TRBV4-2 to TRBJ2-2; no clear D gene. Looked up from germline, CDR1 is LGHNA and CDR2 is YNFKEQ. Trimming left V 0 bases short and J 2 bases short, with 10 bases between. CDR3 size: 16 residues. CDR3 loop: CASSQDTATNTGELFF. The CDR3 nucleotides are TGTGCCAGCAGCCAAGATACGGCAACTAACACCGGGGAGCTGTTTTTT.

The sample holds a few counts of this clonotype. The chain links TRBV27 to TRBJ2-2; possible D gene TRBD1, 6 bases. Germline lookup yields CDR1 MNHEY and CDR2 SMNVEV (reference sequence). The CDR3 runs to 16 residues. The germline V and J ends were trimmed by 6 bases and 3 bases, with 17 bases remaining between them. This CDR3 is CASSPRWAGDTGELFF. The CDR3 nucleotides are TGTGCCAGCAGCCCACGTTGGGCAGGGGACACCGGGGAGCTGTTTTTT.

CDR3 DNA sequence: TGCAGCGTTGACCGGCCTCCCAATCGCGATGAGCAGTTCTTC. Its translation is CSVDRPPNRDEQFF. This chain connects TRBV29-1 to TRBJ2-1; D is uncertain. The V gene's germline CDR1 is SQVTM and CDR2 ANQGSEA. The V and J ends lost 3 bases and 8 bases respectively, with 17 bases between them. The CDR3 spans 14 residues.

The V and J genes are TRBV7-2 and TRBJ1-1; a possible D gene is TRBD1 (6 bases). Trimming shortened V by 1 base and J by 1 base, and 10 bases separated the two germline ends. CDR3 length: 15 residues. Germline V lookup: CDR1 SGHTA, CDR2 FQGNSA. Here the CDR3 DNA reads TGTGCCAGCAGCTTAGAGGCAGGGGAGAACACTGAAGCTTTCTTT. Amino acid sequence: CASSLEAGENTEAFF. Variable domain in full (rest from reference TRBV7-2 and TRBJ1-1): GAGVSQSPSNKVTEKGKDVELRCDPISGHTALYWYRQSLGQGLEFLIYFQGNSAPDKSGLPSDRFSAERTGGSVSTLTIQRTQQEDSAVYLCASSLEAGENTEAFFGQGTRLTVV.

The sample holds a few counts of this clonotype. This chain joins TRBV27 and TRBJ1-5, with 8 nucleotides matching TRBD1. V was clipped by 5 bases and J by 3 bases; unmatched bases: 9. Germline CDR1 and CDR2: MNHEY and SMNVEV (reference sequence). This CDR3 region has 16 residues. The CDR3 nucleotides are TGTGCCAGCAGTCCCCTCGGACAGGGTGACAATCAGCCCCAGCATTTT. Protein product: CASSPLGQGDNQPQHF.

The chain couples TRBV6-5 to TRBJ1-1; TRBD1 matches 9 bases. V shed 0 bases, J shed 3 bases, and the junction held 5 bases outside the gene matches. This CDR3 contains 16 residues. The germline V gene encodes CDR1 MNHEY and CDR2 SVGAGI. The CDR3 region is CASSYSTGGRHTEAFF. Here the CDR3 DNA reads TGTGCCAGCAGTTACTCGACAGGGGGGAGGCACACTGAAGCTTTCTTT.

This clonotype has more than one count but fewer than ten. The CDR3 bases are TGTGCCACCAGTTCGGATCGGCTAGCGGGAGGGAATGAGCAGTTCTTC. It translates to CATSSDRLAGGNEQFF. This chain joins TRBV24-1 and TRBJ2-1; 12 bases are a match to TRBD2. Germline V gene data show CDR1 as KGHDR and CDR2 as SFDVKD. This CDR3 is 16 amino acids long. Unmatched junction bases numbered 9, after V lost 6 bases and J lost 7 bases.

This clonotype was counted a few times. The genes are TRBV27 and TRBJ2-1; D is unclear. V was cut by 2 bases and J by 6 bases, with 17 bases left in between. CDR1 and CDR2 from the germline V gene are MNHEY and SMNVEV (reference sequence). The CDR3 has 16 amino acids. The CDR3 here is CASSLVTKSLGNEQFF. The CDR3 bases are TGTGCCAGCAGTTTAGTGACAAAATCCTTGGGCAATGAGCAGTTCTTC.

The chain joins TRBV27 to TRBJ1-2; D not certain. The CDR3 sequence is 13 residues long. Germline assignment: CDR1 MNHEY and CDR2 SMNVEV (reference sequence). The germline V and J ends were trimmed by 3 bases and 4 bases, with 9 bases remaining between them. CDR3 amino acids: CASSFRRPYGYTF. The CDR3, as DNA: TGTGCCAGCAGTTTTCGCAGGCCCTATGGCTACACCTTC.

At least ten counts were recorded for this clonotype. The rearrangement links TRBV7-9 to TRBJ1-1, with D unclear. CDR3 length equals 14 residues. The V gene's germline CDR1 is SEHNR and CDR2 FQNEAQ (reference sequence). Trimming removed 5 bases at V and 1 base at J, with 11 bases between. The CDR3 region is CASSALAKNTEAFF. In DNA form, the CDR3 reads TGTGCCAGCAGCGCTCTGGCCAAGAACACTGAAGCTTTCTTT. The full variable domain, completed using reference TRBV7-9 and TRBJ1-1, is DTGVSQNPRHKITKRGQNVTFRCDPISEHNRLYWYRQTLGQGPEFLTYFQNEAQLEKSRLLSDRFSAERPKGSFSTLEIQRTEQGDSAMYLCASSALAKNTEAFFGQGTRLTVV.

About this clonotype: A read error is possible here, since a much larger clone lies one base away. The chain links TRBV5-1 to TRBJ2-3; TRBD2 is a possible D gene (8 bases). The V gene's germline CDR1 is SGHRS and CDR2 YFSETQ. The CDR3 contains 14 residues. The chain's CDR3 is CASNPGGGSDTRYF. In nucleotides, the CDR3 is TGCGCCAGCAACCCGGGAGGGGGCTCAGATACGCGGTATTTT.